This TCR beta chain is drawn from a study of blood T cell repertoires in COVID-19. With 6 bases removed from V and 5 bases from J, the gap between germline ends came to 14 bases. The CDR3 has 14 residues. Per the germline V gene, CDR1 is MGHDK and CDR2 is SYGVNS. Libraries were prepared by immunoSEQ multiplex PCR; TCRdb keeps only in-frame clonotypes and omits some of them. Counted here are about 240,000 clones, nearly 90% occurring once; the ten biggest clones make up roughly 0.8%. The receptor's source is a woman between 25 and 40 years old with acute or convalescent COVID-19. The V and J genes are TRBV25-1 and TRBJ2-1, with D maybe TRBD2 (5 bases). The specimen sequenced was peripheral blood. This CDR3 is CASSPGSSDNEQFF. The DNA for the CDR3 is TGTGCCAGCAGCCCGGGATCTAGTGACAATGAGCAGTTCTTC.